One sample yielded the 30 T cell receptor beta chains listed below, sequenced in a study of OX40 agonist ivuxolimab in advanced cancers. TCRdb's copy holds only in-frame clones and misses some; the assay was immunoSEQ multiplex PCR. The table has about 10,000 clones, 75% to 85% seen once. The material sequenced was CD4+ or CD8+ T cells sorted from blood, taken in a trial of the OX40 agonist ivuxolimab. These receptors originate from an adult with an advanced solid tumor such as melanoma, head and neck, liver or kidney cancer.

The sample holds a few counts of this clone. V usage is TRBV6-4 and J usage is TRBJ2-1, with D uncertain. The CDR3 length is 14 residues. Trimming took 3 bases from V and 6 from J, leaving 12 bases between them. Germline lookup yields CDR1 MRHNA and CDR2 SNTAGT. The CDR3 sequence: CASSESASSNEQFF. The CDR3 DNA reads TGTGCCAGCAGTGAGAGTGCCTCCAGCAATGAGCAGTTCTTC.

This clone was detected only a few times. The V gene is TRBV7-3, the J gene TRBJ2-1; D is unclear. Germline-derived CDR1 and CDR2 are SGHTA and FQGTGA. The CDR3 is 14 amino acids. V dropped 5 bases and J dropped 8 bases, with 16 bases sitting between them. CDR3 in DNA: TGTGCCAGCAGCCCACATACTCAGACCGATGAGCAGTTCTTC. Residues: CASSPHTQTDEQFF.

The chain uses TRBV11-2 and TRBJ2-3; D is ambiguous. There are 14 residues in the CDR3. CDR1 SGHAT and CDR2 FQNNGV come from the germline V gene. V was clipped by 5 bases and J by 7 bases, with 16 bases between them. This chain's CDR3 is CASSARLDPYTQYF. CDR3 DNA: TGTGCCAGCAGCGCCCGTTTAGACCCATATACGCAGTATTTT.

The rearrangement joins TRBV19 to TRBJ1-2; D remains unclear. Trimming shortened V by 7 bases and J by 6 bases, and 18 bases separated the two germline ends. CDR3 size: 14 residues. The germline CDR1 and CDR2 sequences are LNHDA and SQIVND (reference sequence). CDR3 loop: CASKVVGAGNGYTF. The CDR3 bases are TGTGCCAGTAAGGTTGTGGGCGCTGGGAATGGCTACACCTTC.

The chain is built from TRBV6-1 and TRBJ1-2; tentatively, D is TRBD1 (5 bases). The CDR3 is 14 residues long. Trimming shortened V by 5 bases and J by 5 bases, and 15 bases separated the two germline ends. Looked up from germline, CDR1 is MNHNS and CDR2 is SASEGT. CDR3 residues: CASSPLGKGYGYTF. The CDR3 DNA reads TGTGCCAGCAGTCCTCTTGGCAAGGGGTATGGCTACACCTTC.

The rearrangement uses TRBV19 and TRBJ2-3; no definite D call. The germline V gene has CDR1 LNHDA and CDR2 SQIVND (reference sequence). The CDR3 runs 13 residues. With 8 bases removed from V and 4 bases from J, the gap between germline ends came to 13 bases. CDR3 nucleotides: TGTGCCAGTTCGGACGTGAATGCAGATACGCAGTATTTT. This translates into CASSDVNADTQYF.

The chain combines TRBV15 with TRBJ2-5; D is undetermined. Trimming left V 3 bases short and J 1 base short, with 6 bases between. CDR3 length: 13 residues. Germline V gene data show CDR1 as LNHNV and CDR2 as YYDKDF (reference sequence). CDR3 residues: CATSRTFQETQYF. CDR3 DNA sequence: TGTGCCACCAGCAGGACTTTCCAAGAGACCCAGTACTTC.

This chain connects TRBV6-4 to TRBJ2-3; 10 nucleotides agree with TRBD1. The CDR3 covers 16 residues. With V trimmed by 2 bases and J by 4 bases, 6 bases remained unmatched. In germline, CDR1 is MRHNA, CDR2 SNTAGT. The DNA for the CDR3 is TGTGCCAGCAGTGACGATGCGGGACAGGGGTCAGATACGCAGTATTTT. This codes for CASSDDAGQGSDTQYF.

V gene TRBV6-5 combines with J gene TRBJ1-2; D is perhaps TRBD1 (5 bases). V lost 4 bases to trimming and J lost 6 bases, with 15 bases between them. CDR1 and CDR2 from the germline V gene are MNHEY and SVGAGI. The CDR3 is 14 residues long. In nucleotides, the CDR3 is TGTGCCAGCAGTTTTAGGGACCGAGCTCATGGCTACACCTTC. Residues: CASSFRDRAHGYTF.

This clone was observed a handful of times. The CDR3 nucleotides are TGTGCCAGCAGTTTGGGAACCAAAAACATTCAGTACTTC. Translating gives CASSLGTKNIQYF. This chain joins TRBV27 and TRBJ2-4; D gene uncertain. V was trimmed by 3 bases and J by 2 bases, leaving 5 bases between them. CDR1 and CDR2 (germline): MNHEY, SMNVEV (reference sequence). This CDR3 comprises 13 residues.

This chain joins TRBV30 and TRBJ2-3; 13 bases agree with TRBD2. There are 15 residues in the CDR3. CDR1 and CDR2 from the germline V gene are GTSNPN and SVGIG (reference sequence). With V trimmed by 7 bases and J by 3 bases, 7 bases remained unmatched. The CDR3 nucleotides are TGTGCCTCTTCACAGGGACTAGCGGGAACAGATACGCAGTATTTT. Its translation is CASSQGLAGTDTQYF. Full variable domain (rest looked up from reference TRBV30 and TRBJ2-3): SQTIHQWPATLVQPVGSPLSLECTVEGTSNPNLYWYRQAAGRGLQLLFYSVGIGQISSEVPQNLSASRPQDRQFILSSKKLLLSDSGFYLCASSQGLAGTDTQYFGPGTRLTVL.

The V call is TRBV9, the J call TRBJ1-2; no clear D gene. This CDR3 comprises 13 residues. The germline CDR1 and CDR2 sequences are SGDLS and YYNGEE. With 3 bases removed from V and 6 bases from J, the gap between germline ends came to 12 bases. This chain's CDR3 is CASSARTGNGYTF. The CDR3 bases are TGTGCCAGCAGCGCCCGGACTGGAAATGGCTACACCTTC.

The rearrangement joins TRBV4-1 to TRBJ1-2, with D tentatively TRBD1 (6 bases). V was clipped by 1 base and J by 2 bases, with 14 bases between them. Germline assignment: CDR1 MGHRA and CDR2 YSYEKL. The CDR3 loop spans 16 amino acids. The CDR3: CASSQAPFQGNYGYTF. The CDR3 nucleotides read TGCGCCAGCAGCCAAGCCCCCTTCCAGGGGAACTATGGCTACACCTTC.

This rearrangement joins TRBV4-1 to TRBJ1-3, with D maybe TRBD1 (6 bases). The V gene lost 0 bases and the J gene lost 4 bases, with 13 bases spanning the gap. Per the germline V gene, CDR1 is MGHRA and CDR2 is YSYEKL. There are 16 residues in the CDR3. The CDR3 bases are TGCGCCAGCAGCCAAGAGGGGCAGGGGCCCGGAAACACCATATATTTT. Translated, it gives CASSQEGQGPGNTIYF.

The chain joins TRBV9 to TRBJ2-5, with TRBD1 as a possible D gene (5 bases). Germline lookup yields CDR1 SGDLS and CDR2 YYNGEE. The V and J ends lost 0 bases and 2 bases respectively, with 14 bases between them. The CDR3 extends over 16 amino acids. CDR3 in amino acids: CASSVGAGMGQETQYF. Here the CDR3 DNA reads TGTGCCAGCAGCGTAGGGGCAGGGATGGGGCAAGAGACCCAGTACTTC.

The V call is TRBV7-6, the J call TRBJ2-3; no clear D. V gave up 1 base and J gave up 5 bases, with 25 bases separating them. CDR3 length: 19 amino acids. The V gene's germline CDR1 is SGHVS and CDR2 FNYEAQ. CDR3 loop: CASSLVVRAIQRDGDTQYF. The CDR3 DNA reads as TGTGCCAGCAGCTTAGTCGTTAGGGCAATACAACGCGACGGAGATACGCAGTATTTT. Full variable domain (remainder filled in from reference TRBV7-6 and TRBJ2-3): GAGVSQSPRYKVTKRGQDVALRCDPISGHVSLYWYRQALGQGPEFLTYFNYEAQQDKSGLPNDRFSAERPEGSISTLTIQRTEQRDSAMYRCASSLVVRAIQRDGDTQYFGPGTRLTVL.

This chain uses TRBV4-1 with TRBJ2-1, with 12 bases identical to TRBD2. CDR3 length equals 17 residues. Germline V gene sequence: CDR1 MGHRA, CDR2 YSYEKL. Germline trimming cut 1 base from V and 6 bases from J; bases unmatched to any gene: 7. CDR3: CASSQAPGLAGRNEQFF. CDR3 bases: TGCGCCAGCAGCCAAGCCCCGGGACTAGCGGGCCGCAATGAGCAGTTCTTC.

This clone was recorded once. Other DNA sequences within the sample encode an identical CDR3. The V gene is TRBV4-1, the J gene TRBJ2-7; 7 bases align to TRBD1. This CDR3 spans 15 amino acids. After removal of 0 bases from V and 4 bases from J, the junction contained 6 bases not matched to a gene. Germline V gives CDR1 MGHRA, CDR2 YSYEKL. The CDR3 is CASSQDVTGSYEQYF. CDR3 in DNA: TGCGCCAGCAGCCAAGATGTGACAGGGTCATACGAGCAGTACTTC.

The genes are TRBV2 and TRBJ2-7; D gene uncertain. The germline V gene encodes CDR1 SNHLY and CDR2 FYNNEI. The length of the CDR3 is 14 residues. Trimming took 7 bases from V and 2 from J, leaving 15 bases between them. The CDR3 DNA is TGTGCCAGCACCGGGCCGCTGAGGCCCTACGAGCAGTACTTC. It codes for CASTGPLRPYEQYF.

The CDR3 DNA reads TGTGCCAGCGCTCCGGGGACAGGGGGCTACGAGCAGTACTTC. Residues: CASAPGTGGYEQYF. The chain carries TRBV9 and TRBJ2-7; 11 positions agree with TRBD1. Germline-derived CDR1 and CDR2 are SGDLS and YYNGEE. With 7 bases clipped from V and 3 bases from J, the junction kept 6 bases outside the gene matches. The CDR3 loop spans 14 amino acids. The variable domain in full, completed from reference TRBV9 and TRBJ2-7, reads DSGVTQTPKHLITATGQRVTLRCSPRSGDLSVYWYQQSLDQGLQFLIQYYNGEERAKGNILERFSAQQFPDLHSELNLSSLELGDSALYFCASAPGTGGYEQYFGPGTRLTVT.

The chain carries TRBV15 and TRBJ1-2, with no clear D. This CDR3 spans 16 amino acids. Germline V gene sequence: CDR1 LNHNV, CDR2 YYDKDF (reference sequence). With 3 bases removed from V and 4 bases from J, the gap between germline ends came to 18 bases. CDR3 sequence: CATSSSFPALLYGYTF. The CDR3 nucleotides read TGTGCCACCAGCAGTTCCTTCCCCGCGTTGCTCTATGGCTACACCTTC.

The chain couples TRBV15 to TRBJ2-1; D is ambiguous. CDR1 and CDR2 (germline): LNHNV, YYDKDF (reference sequence). This CDR3 has 12 amino acids. Trimming stripped 4 bases from V and 3 bases from J, with 4 bases between. CDR3 DNA sequence: TGTGCCACCAGCAACCTCTACAATGAGCAGTTCTTC. Its protein product is CATSNLYNEQFF.

The rearrangement links TRBV9 to TRBJ2-3; possible D gene TRBD2, 6 bases. Trimming stripped 2 bases from V and 4 bases from J, with 11 bases between. Germline V gene sequence: CDR1 SGDLS, CDR2 YYNGEE. The CDR3 is 14 residues long. CDR3 region: CASSVTGASDTQYF. CDR3 sequence (DNA): TGTGCCAGCAGCGTTACGGGAGCCTCAGATACGCAGTATTTT.

The chain links TRBV28 to TRBJ2-1; unclear D gene. The CDR3 is made up of 14 amino acids. The germline CDR1 and CDR2 sequences are MDHEN and SYDVKM. The germline V and J ends were trimmed by 4 bases and 0 bases, with 7 bases remaining between them. The CDR3 here is CASSSTASYNEQFF. For the CDR3, the DNA is TGTGCCAGCAGTTCCACTGCCTCCTACAATGAGCAGTTCTTC.

The chain employs TRBV19 and TRBJ2-1; maybe TRBD1 (5 bases). Trimming removed 5 bases from V and 0 bases from J, with 11 bases in between. Germline V gene data show CDR1 as LNHDA and CDR2 as SQIVND (reference sequence). The CDR3 length is 15 residues. The CDR3 loop is CASSPTDPSYNEQFF. CDR3 nucleotides: TGTGCCAGTAGTCCGACAGATCCCTCCTACAATGAGCAGTTCTTC. The whole variable domain, filled in from reference TRBV19 and TRBJ2-1, reads DGGITQSPKYLFRKEGQNVTLSCEQNLNHDAMYWYRQDPGQGLRLIYYSQIVNDFQKGDIAEGYSVSREKKESFPLTVTSAQKNPTAFYLCASSPTDPSYNEQFFGPGTRLTVL.

The genes are TRBV6-5 and TRBJ1-4, with a tentative D call TRBD1 (5 bases). The CDR3 loop spans 14 amino acids. The germline V gene encodes CDR1 MNHEY and CDR2 SVGAGI. The V gene lost 11 bases and the J gene lost 4 bases, with 17 bases spanning the gap. CDR3 sequence (DNA): TGTGCCGGGGACCCGGGACGAAGTAATGAAAAACTGTTTTTT. Protein sequence: CAGDPGRSNEKLFF.

The chain joins TRBV5-4 to TRBJ2-3; D may be TRBD2 (5 bases). CDR3 length: 15 residues. V was cut by 0 bases and J by 5 bases, with 13 bases left in between. Germline values: CDR1 SGHNT, CDR2 YYREEE (reference sequence). The CDR3 is CASSLVGPEGDTQYF. DNA of the CDR3: TGTGCCAGCAGCTTGGTCGGACCCGAGGGAGATACGCAGTATTTT. The complete variable domain, with remaining parts taken from reference TRBV5-4 and TRBJ2-3, reads ETGVTQSPTHLIKTRGQQVTLRCSSQSGHNTVSWYQQALGQGPQFIFQYYREEENGRGNFPPRFSGLQFPNYSSELNVNALELDDSALYLCASSLVGPEGDTQYFGPGTRLTVL.

The chain employs TRBV11-3 and TRBJ2-1, with D perhaps matching TRBD2 (6 bases). Trimming stripped 0 bases from V and 5 bases from J, with 11 bases between. This CDR3 has 15 residues. CDR1 is SGHNT, CDR2 YENEEA, per germline. The CDR3 DNA follows: TGTGCCAGCAGCTTAGAGGCGGGGTTTAACAATGAGCAGTTCTTC. It yields the protein CASSLEAGFNNEQFF.

This chain joins TRBV9 and TRBJ2-1; 8 positions agree with TRBD1. The V and J ends lost 0 bases and 4 bases, in that order; junction bases with no gene match: 9. The CDR3 length is 17 residues. In germline, CDR1 is SGDLS, CDR2 YYNGEE. The DNA of the CDR3 is TGTGCCAGCAGCGTAGGGTCAGGGGGCGATCAATACAATGAGCAGTTCTTC. Protein: CASSVGSGGDQYNEQFF.

This chain uses TRBV30 with TRBJ2-7; D is uncertain. The germline V gene encodes CDR1 GTSNPN and CDR2 SVGIG (reference sequence). This CDR3 has 12 amino acids. V lost 3 bases to trimming and J lost 3 bases, with 9 bases between them. CDR3 in DNA: TGTGCCTGGAGCGTAGCCGTCTACGAGCAGTACTTC. This translates into CAWSVAVYEQYF.